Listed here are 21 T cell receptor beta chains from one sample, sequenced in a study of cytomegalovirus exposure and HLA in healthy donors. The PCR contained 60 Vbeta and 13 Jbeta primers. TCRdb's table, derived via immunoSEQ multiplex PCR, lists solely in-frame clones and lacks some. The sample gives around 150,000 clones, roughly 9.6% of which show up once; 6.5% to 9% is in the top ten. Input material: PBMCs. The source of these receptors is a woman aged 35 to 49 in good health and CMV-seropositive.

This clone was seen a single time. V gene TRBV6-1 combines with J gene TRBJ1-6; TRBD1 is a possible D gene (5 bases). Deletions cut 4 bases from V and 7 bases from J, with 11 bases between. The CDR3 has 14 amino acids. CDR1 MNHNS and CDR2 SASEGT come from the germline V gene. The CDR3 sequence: CASSVTVPNSPLHF. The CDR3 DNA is TGTGCCAGCAGTGTGACAGTTCCAAATTCACCCCTCCACTTT.

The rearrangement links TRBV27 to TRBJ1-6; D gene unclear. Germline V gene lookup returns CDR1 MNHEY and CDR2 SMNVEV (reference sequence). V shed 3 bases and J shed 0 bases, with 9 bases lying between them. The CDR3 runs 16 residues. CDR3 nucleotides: TGTGCCAGCAGTTTTGGGGAGAGCTCCTATAATTCACCCCTCCACTTT. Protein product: CASSFGESSYNSPLHF.

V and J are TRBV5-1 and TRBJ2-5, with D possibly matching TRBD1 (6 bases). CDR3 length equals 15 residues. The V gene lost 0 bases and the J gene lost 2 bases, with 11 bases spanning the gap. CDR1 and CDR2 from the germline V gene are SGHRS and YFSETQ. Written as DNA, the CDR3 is TGCGCCAGCAGCTTGGGAGACAGGATTCAAGAGACCCAGTACTTC. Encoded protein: CASSLGDRIQETQYF.

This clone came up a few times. The CDR3 loop is CASSQGLGVVYNEQFF. The CDR3 DNA is TGTGCCAGCAGCCAAGGTTTAGGGGTAGTTTACAATGAGCAGTTCTTC. This sequence joins TRBV4-2 and TRBJ2-1; perhaps TRBD1 as D (5 bases). CDR3 length: 16 amino acids. V was clipped by 1 base and J by 4 bases, with 14 bases between them. The V gene's germline CDR1 is LGHNA and CDR2 YNFKEQ.

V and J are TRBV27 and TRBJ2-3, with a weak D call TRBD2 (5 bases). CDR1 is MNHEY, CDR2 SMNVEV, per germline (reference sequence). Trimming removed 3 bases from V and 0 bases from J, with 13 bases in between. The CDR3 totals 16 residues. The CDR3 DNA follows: TGTGCCAGCAGTTTCCTCCCGGGGTCTAGCACAGATACGCAGTATTTT. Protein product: CASSFLPGSSTDTQYF.

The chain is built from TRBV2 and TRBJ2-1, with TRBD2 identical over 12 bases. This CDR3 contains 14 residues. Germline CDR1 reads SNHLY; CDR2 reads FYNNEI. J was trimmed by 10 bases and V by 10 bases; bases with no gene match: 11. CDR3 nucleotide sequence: TGTGCCACCTCGCGGACTAGCGGGGCTGACGAGCAGTTCTTC. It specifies CATSRTSGADEQFF.

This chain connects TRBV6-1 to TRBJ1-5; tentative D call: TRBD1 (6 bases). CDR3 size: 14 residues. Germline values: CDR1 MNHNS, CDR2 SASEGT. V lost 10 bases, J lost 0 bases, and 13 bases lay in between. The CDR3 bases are TGTGCCATCTTACAGGGCAATAGCAATCAGCCCCAGCATTTT. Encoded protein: CAILQGNSNQPQHF.

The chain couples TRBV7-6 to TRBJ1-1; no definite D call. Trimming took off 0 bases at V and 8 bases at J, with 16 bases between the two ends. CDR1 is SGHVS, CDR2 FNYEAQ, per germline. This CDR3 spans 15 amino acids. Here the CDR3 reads CASSLALPSFREAFF. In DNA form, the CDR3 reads TGTGCCAGCAGCTTAGCGCTCCCTTCGTTCAGAGAAGCTTTCTTT.

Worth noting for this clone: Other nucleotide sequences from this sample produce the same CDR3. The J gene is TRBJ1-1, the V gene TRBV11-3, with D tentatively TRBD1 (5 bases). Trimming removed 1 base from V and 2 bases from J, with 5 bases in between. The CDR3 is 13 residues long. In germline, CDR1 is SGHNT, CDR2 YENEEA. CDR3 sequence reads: CASSLGGNTEAFF. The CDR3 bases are TGTGCCAGCAGCTTAGGGGGCAACACTGAAGCTTTCTTT.

Here the CDR3 DNA reads TGTGCCAGCAGCTTAGGGGGCGGAGGGTATGGCTACACCTTC. It translates to CASSLGGGGYGYTF. J is TRBJ1-2 and V is TRBV7-2; maybe TRBD1 (5 bases). The CDR3 has 14 amino acids. With 1 base removed from V and 5 bases from J, the gap between germline ends came to 11 bases. Germline-derived CDR1 and CDR2 are SGHTA and FQGNSA.

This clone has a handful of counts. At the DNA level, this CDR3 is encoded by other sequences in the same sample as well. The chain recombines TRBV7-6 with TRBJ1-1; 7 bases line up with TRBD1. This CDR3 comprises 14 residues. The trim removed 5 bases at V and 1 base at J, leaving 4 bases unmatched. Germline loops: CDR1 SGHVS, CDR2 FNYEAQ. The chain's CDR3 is CASSAYRGNTEAFF. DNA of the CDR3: TGTGCCAGCAGCGCATACAGGGGGAACACTGAAGCTTTCTTT.

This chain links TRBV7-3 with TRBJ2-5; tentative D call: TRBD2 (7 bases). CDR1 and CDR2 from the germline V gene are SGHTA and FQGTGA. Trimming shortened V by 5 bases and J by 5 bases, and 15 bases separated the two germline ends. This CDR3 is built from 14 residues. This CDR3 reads CASSQGGAGETQYF. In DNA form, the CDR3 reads TGTGCCAGCAGCCAAGGGGGGGCGGGGGAGACCCAGTACTTC. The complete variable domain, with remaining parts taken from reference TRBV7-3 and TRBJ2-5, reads GAGVSQTPSNKVTEKGKYVELRCDPISGHTALYWYRQSLGQGPEFLIYFQGTGAADDSGLPNDRFFAVRPEGSVSTLKIQRTERGDSAVYLCASSQGGAGETQYFGPGTRLLVL.

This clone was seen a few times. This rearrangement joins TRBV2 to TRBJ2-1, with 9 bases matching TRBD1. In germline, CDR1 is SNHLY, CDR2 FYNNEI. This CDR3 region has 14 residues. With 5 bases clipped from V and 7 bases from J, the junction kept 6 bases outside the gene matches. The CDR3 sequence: CASSPGTGFNEQFF. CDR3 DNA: TGTGCCAGCAGTCCCGGGACAGGGTTTAATGAGCAGTTCTTC.

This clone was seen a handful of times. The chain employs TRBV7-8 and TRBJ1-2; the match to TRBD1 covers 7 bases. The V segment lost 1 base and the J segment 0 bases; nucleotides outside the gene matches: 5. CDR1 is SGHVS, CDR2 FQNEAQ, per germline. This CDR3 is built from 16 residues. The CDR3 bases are TGTGCCAGCAGCTTAGGGACAGGACGAACTAACTATGGCTACACCTTC. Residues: CASSLGTGRTNYGYTF.

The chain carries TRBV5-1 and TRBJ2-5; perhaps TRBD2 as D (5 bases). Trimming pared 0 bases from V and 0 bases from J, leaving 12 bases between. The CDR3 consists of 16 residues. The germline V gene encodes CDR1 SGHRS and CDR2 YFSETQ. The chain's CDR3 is CASSLGAAGHQETQYF. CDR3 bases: TGCGCCAGCAGCTTGGGGGCGGCGGGTCACCAAGAGACCCAGTACTTC.

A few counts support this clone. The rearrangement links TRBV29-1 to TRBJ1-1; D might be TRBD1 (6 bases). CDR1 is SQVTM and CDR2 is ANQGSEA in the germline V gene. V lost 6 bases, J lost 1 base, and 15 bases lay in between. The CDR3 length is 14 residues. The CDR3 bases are TGCAGCGTCGCGAGGGGGGGCGGGAACACTGAAGCTTTCTTT. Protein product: CSVARGGGNTEAFF.

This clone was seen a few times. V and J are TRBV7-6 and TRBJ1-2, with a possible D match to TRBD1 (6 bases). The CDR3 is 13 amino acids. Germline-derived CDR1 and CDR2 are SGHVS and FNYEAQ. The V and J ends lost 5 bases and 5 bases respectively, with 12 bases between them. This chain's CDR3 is CASSIQGKYGYTF. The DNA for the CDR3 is TGTGCCAGCAGCATACAGGGAAAGTATGGCTACACCTTC.

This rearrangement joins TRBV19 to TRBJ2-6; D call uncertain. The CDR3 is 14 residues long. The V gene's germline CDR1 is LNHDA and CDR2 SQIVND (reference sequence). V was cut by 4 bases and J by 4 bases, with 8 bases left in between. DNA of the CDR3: TGTGCCAGTAGTACTGCGCCCGGGGCCAACGTCCTGACTTTC. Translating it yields CASSTAPGANVLTF. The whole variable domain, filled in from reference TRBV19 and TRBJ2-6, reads DGGITQSPKYLFRKEGQNVTLSCEQNLNHDAMYWYRQDPGQGLRLIYYSQIVNDFQKGDIAEGYSVSREKKESFPLTVTSAQKNPTAFYLCASSTAPGANVLTFGAGSRLTVL.

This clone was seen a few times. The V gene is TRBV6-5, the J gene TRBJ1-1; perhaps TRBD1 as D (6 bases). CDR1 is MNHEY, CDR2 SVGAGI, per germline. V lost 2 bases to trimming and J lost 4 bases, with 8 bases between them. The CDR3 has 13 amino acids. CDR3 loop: CASSYRTVTEAFF. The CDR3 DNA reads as TGTGCCAGCAGTTACCGGACAGTCACTGAAGCTTTCTTT.

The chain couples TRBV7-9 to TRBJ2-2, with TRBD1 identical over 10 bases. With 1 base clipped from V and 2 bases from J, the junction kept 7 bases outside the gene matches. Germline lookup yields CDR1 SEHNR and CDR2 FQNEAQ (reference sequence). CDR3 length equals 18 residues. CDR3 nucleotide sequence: TGTGCCAGCAGCTTAGTGTTTGGGACAGGGGTTAACACCGGGGAGCTGTTTTTT. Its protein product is CASSLVFGTGVNTGELFF.

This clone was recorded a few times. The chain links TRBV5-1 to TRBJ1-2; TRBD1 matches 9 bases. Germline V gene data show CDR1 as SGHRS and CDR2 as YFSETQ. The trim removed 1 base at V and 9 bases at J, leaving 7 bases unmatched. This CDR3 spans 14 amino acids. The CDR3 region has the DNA TGCGCCAGCAGCTTGACAGGGGGCACAGTGCGCTACACCTTC. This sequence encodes CASSLTGGTVRYTF.